The entry that follows covers one TCR beta chain sequence. TCRdb reprocessed the RT-PCR reads with MiXCR, giving one entry per CDR3 protein. The sample holds roughly 880,000 distinct CDR3 sequences, 18% seen once. Trimming removed 0 bases from V and 0 bases from J; junction bases left unmatched: 3. The CDR3 length is 16 residues. Germline-derived CDR1 and CDR2 are SGHRS and YFSETQ. The data belong to a study of patients and donors after allogeneic stem cell transplantation. The clonotype originates from a human donor who was either an allogeneic HSCT recipient or a stem cell or donor lymphocyte infusion donor (not recorded which). It is not recorded whose cells these are; they may come from a transplant donor. The chain combines TRBV5-1 with TRBJ1-3, with TRBD1 matching over 7 bases. Sequencing was performed on blood, either unsorted or a sorted T cell fraction (not recorded which). The CDR3 DNA reads as TGCGCCAGCAGCTTGGGGCAGGGGGGCTCTGGAAACACCATATATTTT. It yields the protein CASSLGQGGSGNTIYF.